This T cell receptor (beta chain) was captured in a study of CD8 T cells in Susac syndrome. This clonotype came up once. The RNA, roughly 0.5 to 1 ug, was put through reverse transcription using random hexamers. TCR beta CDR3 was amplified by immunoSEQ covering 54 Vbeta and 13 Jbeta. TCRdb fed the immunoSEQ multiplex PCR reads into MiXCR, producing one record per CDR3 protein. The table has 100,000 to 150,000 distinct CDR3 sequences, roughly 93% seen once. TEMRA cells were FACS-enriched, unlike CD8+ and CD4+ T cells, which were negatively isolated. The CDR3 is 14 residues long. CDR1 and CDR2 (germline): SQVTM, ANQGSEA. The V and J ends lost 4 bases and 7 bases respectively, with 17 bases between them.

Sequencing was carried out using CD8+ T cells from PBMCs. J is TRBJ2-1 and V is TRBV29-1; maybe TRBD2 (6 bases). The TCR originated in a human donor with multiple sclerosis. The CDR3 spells CSVGVLRGRNEQFF. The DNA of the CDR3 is TGCAGCGTTGGGGTATTGCGAGGGAGGAATGAGCAGTTCTTC.